This T cell receptor beta chain was sequenced for a study of cytomegalovirus exposure and HLA in healthy donors. Turning to this clone: Other DNA sequences in the same sample also yield this CDR3.

CDR1 is SGHRS, CDR2 YFSETQ, per germline. The CDR3 loop spans 13 amino acids. V shed 4 bases and J 6 bases; nucleotides not matched to a gene: 3. Both 60 Vbeta primers and 13 Jbeta primers went into the PCR. Repertoires were generated with immunoSEQ multiplex PCR, while TCRdb's copy carries only in-frame clones and drops some. Of 150,000 to 200,000 clones in the sample, around 78% were seen once. The TCR comes from a middle-aged woman in good health and CMV-seronegative. Sequenced input: PBMCs. The chain has TRBV5-1 and TRBJ2-7, with 11 bases aligning to TRBD1. This CDR3 reads CASSLGTGGEQYF. The DNA for the CDR3 is TGCGCCAGCAGCCTCGGGACAGGGGGCGAGCAGTACTTC.